The TCR beta chain described here comes from a study of regulatory T cells in long-lasting Graves disease. This clonotype was seen repeatedly, ten times or more. Library construction for TCR beta used iRepertoire HTBI primers and Arm-PCR of CDR3 regions. From the multiplex PCR reads, TCRdb called clonotypes with MiXCR, one entry per CDR3 protein. The repertoire has hundreds of thousands of distinct CDR3 sequences, 13% of them found once; the top ten carry about 9.1%. Documented time point: newly diagnosed GD, antithyroid drugs for less than 3 months. Extracted PBMC RNA gave rise to the TCR library. The CDR3 runs to 13 residues. Germline V gene lookup returns CDR1 SGHRS and CDR2 YFSETQ. J was trimmed by 4 bases and V by 5 bases; bases with no gene match: 5. The data also belong to a second study, concerning T cells in Graves' hyperthyroidism and ophthalmopathy.

Sequenced here: peripheral blood mononuclear cells (PBMCs), sampled at new diagnosis, from a patient treated with antithyroid drugs. This receptor was taken from a young man with Graves disease. The gene calls are TRBV5-1 and TRBJ2-5, with TRBD1 identical over 7 bases. The chain's CDR3 is CASRTGARETQYF. Here the CDR3 DNA reads TGCGCCAGCAGAACAGGGGCGAGAGAGACCCAGTACTTC.